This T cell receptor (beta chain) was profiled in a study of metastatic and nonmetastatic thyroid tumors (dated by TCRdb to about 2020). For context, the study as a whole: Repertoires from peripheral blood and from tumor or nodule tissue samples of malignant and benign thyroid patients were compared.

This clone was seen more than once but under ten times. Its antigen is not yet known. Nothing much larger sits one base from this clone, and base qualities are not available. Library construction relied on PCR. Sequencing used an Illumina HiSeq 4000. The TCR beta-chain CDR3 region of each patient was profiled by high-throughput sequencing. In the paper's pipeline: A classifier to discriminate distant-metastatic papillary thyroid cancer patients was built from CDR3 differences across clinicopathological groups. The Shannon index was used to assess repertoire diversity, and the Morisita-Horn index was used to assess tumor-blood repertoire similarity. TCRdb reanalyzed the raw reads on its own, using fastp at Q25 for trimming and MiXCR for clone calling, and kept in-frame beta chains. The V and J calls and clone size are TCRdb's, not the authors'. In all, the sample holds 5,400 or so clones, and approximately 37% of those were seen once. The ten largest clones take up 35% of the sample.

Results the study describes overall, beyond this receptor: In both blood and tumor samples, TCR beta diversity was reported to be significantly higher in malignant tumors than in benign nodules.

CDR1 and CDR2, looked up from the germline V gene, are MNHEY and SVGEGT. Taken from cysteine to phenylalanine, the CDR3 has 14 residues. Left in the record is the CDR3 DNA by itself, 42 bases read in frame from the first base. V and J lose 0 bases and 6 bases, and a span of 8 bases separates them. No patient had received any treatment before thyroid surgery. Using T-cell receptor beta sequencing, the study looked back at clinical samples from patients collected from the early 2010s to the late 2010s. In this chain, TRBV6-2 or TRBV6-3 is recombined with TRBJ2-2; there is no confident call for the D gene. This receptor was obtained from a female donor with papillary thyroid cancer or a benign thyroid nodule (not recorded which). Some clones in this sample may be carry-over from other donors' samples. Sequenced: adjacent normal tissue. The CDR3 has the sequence CASSYSRPAGELFF. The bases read TGTGCCAGCAGTTACTCTCGACCGGCCGGGGAGCTGTTTTTT.